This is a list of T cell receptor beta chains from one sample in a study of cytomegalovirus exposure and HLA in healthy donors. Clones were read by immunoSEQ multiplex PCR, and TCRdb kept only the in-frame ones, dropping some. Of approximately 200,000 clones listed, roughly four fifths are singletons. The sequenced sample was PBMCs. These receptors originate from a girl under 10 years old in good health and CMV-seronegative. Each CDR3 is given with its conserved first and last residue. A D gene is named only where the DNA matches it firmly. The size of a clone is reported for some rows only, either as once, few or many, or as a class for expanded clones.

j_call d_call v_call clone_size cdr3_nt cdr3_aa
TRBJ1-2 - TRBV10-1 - TGCGCCAGGGGGCAGGGGCCAAGCCATTATGGCTACACCTTC CARGQGPSHYGYTF
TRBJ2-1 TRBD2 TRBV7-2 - TGTGCCAGCAGCTCCCCCGGAAGCGGGGGTAAAAGGGCCTACAATGAGCAGTTCTTC CASSSPGSGGKRAYNEQFF
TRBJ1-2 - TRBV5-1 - TGCGCCAGCAGCTTGGGTATATTGCGGGCGGTTAACTATGGCTACACCTTC CASSLGILRAVNYGYTF
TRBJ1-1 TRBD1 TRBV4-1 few TGCGCCAGCAGCCCCCGGACAGGGCAATCTGAAGCTTTCTTT CASSPRTGQSEAFF
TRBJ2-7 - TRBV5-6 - TGTGCCACTTACAGGCGGAGCTCCTACGAGCAGTACTTC CATYRRSSYEQYF
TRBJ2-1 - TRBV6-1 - TGTGCCAGCAGTGAAGCCAGGGCCTACAATGAGCAGTTCTTC CASSEARAYNEQFF
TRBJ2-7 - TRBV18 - TGTGCCAGCTCACCACCGATAGCAGGGGCAGGCTCCTACGAGCAGTACTTC CASSPPIAGAGSYEQYF
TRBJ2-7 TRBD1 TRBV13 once TGTGCCAGCAGCTTACCGGACAGGGGCTACGAGCAGTACTTC CASSLPDRGYEQYF
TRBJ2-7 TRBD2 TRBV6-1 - TGTGCCAGCAGCCCGCGGGGGGTCTACGAGCAGTACTTC CASSPRGVYEQYF
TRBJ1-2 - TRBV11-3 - TGTGCCAGCAGCCAACCGACGGGGGGGATCCCTATCTATGGCTACACCTTC CASSQPTGGIPIYGYTF
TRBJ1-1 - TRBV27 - TGTGCCAGCAGTTACCTGGGGAGAAACACTGAAGCTTTCTTT CASSYLGRNTEAFF
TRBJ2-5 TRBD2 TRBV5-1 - TGCGCCAGCAGCTTGGGAACTAGCGGGGGGAACAGACAAGAGACCCAGTACTTC CASSLGTSGGNRQETQYF
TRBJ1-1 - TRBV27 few TGTGCCAGCAGTACGGAGGACAGGAACACTGAAGCTTTCTTT CASSTEDRNTEAFF
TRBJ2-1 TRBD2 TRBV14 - TGTGCCAGCAGCCCTTTAGCGGGGCCCCTCTCCTACAATGAGCAGTTCTTC CASSPLAGPLSYNEQFF
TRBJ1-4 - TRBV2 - TGTGCCAGCAGTGGTAATCTTTCCGAAAAACTGTTTTTT CASSGNLSEKLFF
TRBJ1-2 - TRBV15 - TGTGCCACCAGCAGAGACAGGGGCTATGGCTACACCTTC CATSRDRGYGYTF
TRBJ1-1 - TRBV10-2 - TGCGCCAGCAGTGAAACGGTCTACACTGAAGCTTTCTTT CASSETVYTEAFF
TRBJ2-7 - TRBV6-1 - TGTGCTGTTCGTGTCAGCGACTACTCTTCCTACGAGCAGTACTTC CAVRVSDYSSYEQYF
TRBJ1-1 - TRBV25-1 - TGTGCCAGCCCCGGGGGGGCCGGCACTGAAGCTTTCTTT CASPGGAGTEAFF
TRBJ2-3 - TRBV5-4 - TGTGCCAGCAGCTCCACTAGCACAGATACGCAGTATTTT CASSSTSTDTQYF
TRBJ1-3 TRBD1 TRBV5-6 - TGTGCCAGCAGCTCCCGCCGGGACAGGTGGCTCTCTGGAAACACCATATATTTT CASSSRRDRWLSGNTIYF
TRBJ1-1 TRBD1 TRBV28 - TGTGCCAGCAGTTTGACAGGGATTGAAGCTTTCTTT CASSLTGIEAFF
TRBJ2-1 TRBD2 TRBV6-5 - TGTGCCAGCAGCCGACTAGCGGGACCGCCTGAGCAGTTCTTC CASSRLAGPPEQFF
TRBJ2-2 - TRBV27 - TGTGCCAGCGGGACTCTGAACACCGGGGAGCTGTTTTTT CASGTLNTGELFF
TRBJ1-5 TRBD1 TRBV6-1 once TGTGCCAGCAGTGAGGACAGGGGATGGAATCAGCCCCAGCATTTT CASSEDRGWNQPQHF
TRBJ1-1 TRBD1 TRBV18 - TGTGCCAGCTCACTAATGCGAACCGGGACAGGGGTCATGAACACTGAAGCTTTCTTT CASSLMRTGTGVMNTEAFF
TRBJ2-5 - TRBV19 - TGTGCCAGTAGGGAATTGCGGGAAGAGACCCAGTACTTC CASRELREETQYF
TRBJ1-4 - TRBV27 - TGTGCCAGCAGTTTTAGTGGGGGGAATGAAAAACTGTTTTTT CASSFSGGNEKLFF
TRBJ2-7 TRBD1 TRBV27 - TGTGCCAGCAGTTTATCGGGACAGACCTACGAGCAGTACTTC CASSLSGQTYEQYF
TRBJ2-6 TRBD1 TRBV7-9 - TGTGCCAGCAGCCCCACAGGGGGCTCTGGGGCCAACGTCCTGACTTTC CASSPTGGSGANVLTF
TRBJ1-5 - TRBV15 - TGTGCCACCAGCATTGGACAGCCTTTGGAGCCCCAGCATTTT CATSIGQPLEPQHF
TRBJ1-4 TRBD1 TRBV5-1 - TGCGCCAGCAGCTTGGGACAGGGGGGCGAAAAACTGTTTTTT CASSLGQGGEKLFF
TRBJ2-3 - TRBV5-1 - TGCGCCAGCAGCTTGGGAGCGATCACAGATACGCAGTATTTT CASSLGAITDTQYF
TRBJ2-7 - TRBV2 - TGTGCCAGCAGCCCCCAGGGGGGTTACGAGCAGTACTTC CASSPQGGYEQYF
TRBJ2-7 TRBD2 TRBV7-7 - TGTGCCAGCAGCTCGGGACTAGCGGGGGGCGAGCAGTACTTC CASSSGLAGGEQYF